A selection of T cell receptor beta chains follows, all from one sample in a study of Graves' ophthalmopathy and Graves' hyperthyroidism. In TCRdb, the multiplex PCR reads were re-called with MiXCR into one record per CDR3 protein. This sample has 150,000 or so distinct CDR3 sequences, with roughly two fifths found just once. The sample taken for sequencing was peripheral blood. The receptors here all came from a woman between 35 and 50 years old with Graves' ophthalmopathy. The CDR3 runs from the conserved cysteine through the conserved F or W. A D gene is named only where the DNA matches it firmly. Size is omitted from some rows. Given values are once, few, many or a class for expanded clones.

cdr3_length	d_call	v_call	j_call	clone_size	cdr3_aa	cdr3_nt
15	TRBD1	TRBV28	TRBJ2-2	many	CASRRQGAGTGELFF	TGTGCCAGCAGAAGACAGGGGGCGGGCACCGGGGAGCTGTTTTTT
16	NA	TRBV27	TRBJ1-6	NA	CASSPRRDTMNSPLHF	TGTGCCAGCAGTCCCCGACGGGACACGATGAATTCACCCCTCCACTTT
14	NA	TRBV28	TRBJ1-1	NA	CASHGRPGRTEAFF	TGTGCCAGCCACGGACGGCCGGGGAGGACTGAAGCTTTCTTT
15	TRBD1	TRBV28	TRBJ1-1	once	CASSFPKEQGGDAFF	TGTGCCAGCAGCTTCCCTAAGGAACAGGGGGGAGATGCTTTCTTT
13	NA	TRBV7-3	TRBJ2-2	NA	CASSSDSAGELFF	TGTGCCAGCAGCTCGGACTCGGCCGGGGAGCTGTTTTTT
13	NA	TRBV5-1	TRBJ2-7	once	CASSFETGYEQYF	TGCGCCAGCAGCTTTGAGACAGGCTACGAGCAGTACTTC
11	NA	TRBV6-5	TRBJ2-6	many	CASSGANVPTF	TGTGCCAGCTCTGGGGCCAACGTCCCGACTTTC
16	NA	TRBV11-1	TRBJ1-1	many	CASSPQGGEMNTEAFF	TGTGCCAGCAGCCCCCAGGGCGGGGAGATGAACACTGAAGCTTTCTTT
11	NA	TRBV6-5	TRBJ2-7	NA	CASSSTPEQYF	TGTGCCAGCAGTTCAACTCCGGAGCAGTACTTC
16	NA	TRBV12-3/TRBV12-4	TRBJ2-5	many	CASRADRRGVQETQYF	TGTGCCAGCAGAGCAGACAGGAGGGGGGTCCAAGAGACCCAGTACTTC
17	TRBD1	TRBV6-4	TRBJ2-6	NA	CASRASWTGSGANVLTF	TGTGCCAGCAGAGCCTCCTGGACAGGCTCTGGGGCCAACGTCCTGACTTTC
15	NA	TRBV2	TRBJ2-5	NA	CASSAAVGRWETQCF	TGTGCCAGCAGTGCTGCCGTGGGGCGATGGGAGACCCAGTGCTTC
14	TRBD2	TRBV12-3/TRBV12-4	TRBJ2-5	once	CASSFAGVSETQYF	TGTGCCAGCAGTTTCGCGGGAGTTTCGGAGACCCAGTACTTC
15	NA	TRBV15	TRBJ1-2	NA	CATSSGSWGPGGYTF	TGTGCCACCAGCAGTGGGAGTTGGGGGCCCGGTGGCTACACCTTC
15	NA	TRBV2	TRBJ2-5	few	CASFLSGPQGETQYF	TGTGCCAGCTTCTTGTCGGGCCCCCAAGGGGAGACCCAGTACTTC
12	NA	TRBV6-5	TRBJ2-7	NA	CASSYPGGEQYF	TGTGCCAGCAGTTACCCCGGAGGGGAGCAGTACTTC
15	TRBD1	TRBV20-1	TRBJ2-5	many	CSARGQGVVWETQYF	TGCAGTGCTCGCGGACAGGGGGTTGTATGGGAGACCCAGTACTTC
14	NA	TRBV28	TRBJ2-7	NA	CASSLSTPANEQYF	TGTGCCAGCAGCTTATCTACCCCCGCGAACGAGCAGTACTTC
15	TRBD1	TRBV5-1	TRBJ1-2	many	CASSLEGTEGYGYTF	TGCGCCAGCAGCTTGGAGGGGACAGAGGGCTATGGCTACACCTTC
14	TRBD1	TRBV18	TRBJ1-2	NA	CASSSTKGAGGYTF	TGTGCCAGCTCGTCCACAAAGGGGGCCGGTGGCTACACCTTC
12	NA	TRBV28	TRBJ1-1	NA	CASSLNTLVAFF	TGTGCCAGCAGTTTAAATACTTTGGTAGCTTTCTTT
16	NA	TRBV6-5	TRBJ1-5	many	CASSPGRGAASQPQHF	TGTGCCAGCAGTCCCGGGCGGGGGGCAGCTAGTCAGCCCCAGCATTTT
13	TRBD1	TRBV20-1	TRBJ2-7	NA	CSAPTGYKGEQYF	TGCAGTGCTCCGACAGGGTATAAAGGCGAGCAGTACTTC
18	TRBD1	TRBV29-1	TRBJ1-2	NA	CSVERQQLGQGVNYGYTF	TGCAGCGTTGAAAGGCAACAGCTGGGACAGGGAGTTAACTATGGCTACACCTTC
14	NA	TRBV20-1	TRBJ2-7	NA	CSAREASGTGKQYF	TGCAGTGCTAGGGAGGCTAGCGGGACAGGGAAACAGTACTTC
15	NA	TRBV27	TRBJ2-7	many	CASSLRGGRSHEQYF	TGTGCCAGCAGTTTAAGGGGGGGGCGTAGCCACGAGCAGTACTTC
12	NA	TRBV28	TRBJ1-2	NA	CASNTVIYGYTF	TGTGCCAGCAATACAGTAATCTATGGCTACACCTTC
14	TRBD1	TRBV24-1	TRBJ1-2	many	CATSDPSTGRGYTF	TGTGCCACCAGTGACCCATCGACAGGGAGGGGCTACACCTTC
14	NA	TRBV6-1	TRBJ2-2	NA	CASRNQDFTGELFF	TGTGCCAGCAGGAATCAGGATTTCACCGGGGAGCTGTTTTTT
11	NA	TRBV29-1	TRBJ2-4	many	CSVQGGNIQYF	TGCAGCGTTCAGGGGGGAAACATTCAGTACTTC
15	NA	TRBV19	TRBJ1-1	NA	CASTLQGLGNTEAFF	TGTGCCAGTACCCTACAGGGTCTCGGGAACACTGAAGCTTTCTTT
16	NA	TRBV5-1	TRBJ1-2	many	CASSLSVGAAHYGYTF	TGCGCCAGCAGCTTGTCCGTGGGGGCCGCGCACTATGGCTACACCTTC
12	NA	TRBV7-2	TRBJ1-5	NA	CASSRRGDPQHF	TGTGCCAGCAGCCGAAGGGGGGACCCCCAGCATTTT
11	NA	TRBV7-9	TRBJ1-1	many	CAGGQFTEAFF	TGTGCCGGTGGGCAGTTCACTGAAGCTTTCTTT
13	NA	TRBV7-8	TRBJ2-7	NA	CASSSSQWYEQYF	TGTGCCAGCAGCTCCAGCCAGTGGTACGAGCAGTACTTC
15	NA	TRBV9	TRBJ1-1	many	CASSPPGVSGTEAFF	TGTGCCAGCAGCCCCCCCGGGGTGTCTGGCACTGAAGCTTTCTTT
13	NA	TRBV20-1	TRBJ2-4	many	CSARDSGGVIQYF	TGCAGTGCTAGAGATTCCGGGGGTGTCATTCAGTACTTC
14	NA	TRBV12-3/TRBV12-4	TRBJ2-7	many	CASSLGGSVYEQYF	TGTGCCAGCAGTTTGGGCGGGTCAGTTTACGAGCAGTACTTC
14	NA	TRBV6-5	TRBJ2-2	many	CASIPQTNTGELFF	TGTGCCAGCATCCCACAGACGAACACCGGGGAGCTGTTTTTT
13	NA	TRBV27	TRBJ1-1	many	CASSQAGNTEAFF	TGTGCCAGCAGCCAGGCTGGGAACACTGAAGCTTTCTTT
14	TRBD1	TRBV20-1	TRBJ1-5	NA	CSARGDRAGQPQHF	TGCAGTGCTAGAGGGGACAGGGCGGGTCAGCCCCAGCATTTT
14	NA	TRBV6-1	TRBJ2-4	NA	CASSEPGQGNIQYF	TGTGCCAGCAGTGAGCCGGGACAAGGGAACATTCAGTACTTC
15	NA	TRBV6-2/TRBV6-3	TRBJ1-1	many	CASSYSGSFNTEAFF	TGTGCCAGCAGTTACTCCGGGTCCTTTAACACTGAAGCTTTCTTT
14	NA	TRBV12-3/TRBV12-4	TRBJ1-1	few	CASKTLGRDTEAFF	TGTGCCAGCAAAACTCTAGGCAGAGACACTGAAGCTTTCTTT
12	NA	TRBV6-1	TRBJ1-2	many	CASREEVEGYTF	TGTGCCAGCAGGGAGGAGGTGGAGGGCTACACCTTC